Shown below are 15 T cell receptor beta chains from a single sample sequenced in a study of T cells after yellow fever vaccination. Using its own MiXCR run on the 5' RACE reads, TCRdb lists one record per CDR3 protein. The repertoire holds hundreds of thousands of distinct CDR3 sequences, 21% seen once, with around 17% in the top ten. Sequencing was performed on PBMCs, taken 21 days after the first yellow fever vaccination. These receptors came from a man aged 18 to 30 who received the YFV17D yellow fever vaccine.

V usage is TRBV5-1 and J usage is TRBJ1-4, with 10 bases matching TRBD1. V shed 4 bases and J 6 bases; nucleotides not matched to a gene: 3. Germline CDR1 is SGHRS and CDR2 is YFSETQ. The CDR3 extends over 14 amino acids. CDR3 in amino acids: CASSRQGADEKLFF. CDR3 in DNA: TGCGCCAGCAGCCGACAGGGGGCCGATGAAAAACTGTTTTTT.

The chain couples TRBV11-2 to TRBJ2-2, with D maybe TRBD2 (5 bases). CDR1 is SGHAT, CDR2 FQNNGV, per germline. V was trimmed by 1 base and J by 6 bases, leaving 9 bases between them. CDR3 length: 14 amino acids. The CDR3 loop is CASSLGGSAGELFF. The DNA of the CDR3 is TGTGCCAGCAGCTTAGGGGGTAGCGCCGGGGAGCTGTTTTTT.

This clonotype has just a few counts. V is TRBV4-1 and J is TRBJ2-5; D is unclear. The CDR3 extends over 13 amino acids. With 2 bases removed from V and 0 bases from J, the gap between germline ends came to 4 bases. Germline CDR1 MGHRA, CDR2 YSYEKL. Written as DNA, the CDR3 is TGCGCCAGCAGCCAAACGCACCAAGAGACCCAGTACTTC. Protein sequence: CASSQTHQETQYF.

The chain's CDR3 is CASSQVDSGGWDEQFF. The CDR3, as DNA: TGTGCCAGCAGCCAAGTGGATAGCGGGGGCTGGGATGAGCAGTTCTTC. The chain couples TRBV14 to TRBJ2-1, with 9 bases that match TRBD2. The junction had 9 bases not matched to a gene; V was cut back by 1 base and J by 8 bases. The CDR3 contains 16 residues. The germline V gene has CDR1 SGHDN and CDR2 FVKESK.

The chain combines TRBV4-3 with TRBJ2-1; 9 nucleotides align to TRBD2. The CDR3 covers 16 residues. Germline lookup yields CDR1 LGHNA and CDR2 YSLEER. The V gene end was trimmed by 0 bases and the J gene end by 5 bases; junction bases not matched to a gene: 5. The CDR3 region has the DNA TGCGCCAGCAGCCAAGATCTAGCGGGGCCGCACAATGAGCAGTTCTTC. Translated, it gives CASSQDLAGPHNEQFF.

This sequence joins TRBV5-5 and TRBJ2-7; D possibly uses TRBD1 or TRBD2 (5 bases each). Trimming took off 4 bases at V and 4 bases at J, with 18 bases between the two ends. The germline gives CDR1 SGHKS, CDR2 YYEKEE (reference sequence). The CDR3 sequence is 15 residues long. The CDR3: CASSPGTLGLYEQYF. In nucleotides, the CDR3 is TGTGCCAGCAGCCCTGGGACCCTTGGTTTATACGAGCAGTACTTC.

This chain uses TRBV25-1 with TRBJ2-3; D may be TRBD1 or TRBD2 (5 bases each). The CDR3 sequence is 15 residues long. With 9 bases removed from V and 2 bases from J, the gap between germline ends came to 18 bases. Germline lookup yields CDR1 MGHDK and CDR2 SYGVNS. The CDR3 sequence: CASSPGLRPTDTQYF. CDR3 sequence (DNA): TGTGCCAGTTCCCCGGGGCTAAGGCCCACAGATACGCAGTATTTT.

This clonotype was seen a handful of times. The chain uses TRBV24-1 and TRBJ2-3; TRBD2 might be the D (6 bases). Germline V gene data show CDR1 as KGHDR and CDR2 as SFDVKD. Deletions cut 0 bases from V and 6 bases from J, with 6 bases between. CDR3 size: 13 residues. CDR3 nucleotides: TGTGCCACCAGTGATTTGGCGGGGGATACGCAGTATTTT. This translates into CATSDLAGDTQYF.

V gene TRBV10-3 combines with J gene TRBJ2-2, with D hard to call. This CDR3 contains 13 residues. The V end lost 0 bases, the J end lost 6 bases, and 5 bases lay between the germline ends. Per germline, CDR1 ENHRY and CDR2 SYGVKD. The CDR3 here is CAISESISGELFF. DNA for the CDR3: TGTGCCATCAGTGAGTCGATTTCCGGGGAGCTGTTTTTT.

This clonotype has more than one count but fewer than ten. V usage is TRBV29-1 and J usage is TRBJ2-3, with 8 bases lining up with TRBD2. This CDR3 contains 14 residues. Germline CDR1 is SQVTM and CDR2 is ANQGSEA. The V segment lost 6 bases and the J segment 1 base; nucleotides outside the gene matches: 6. Written as DNA, the CDR3 is TGCAGCGTAACTGGTAGCGGGGGCACAGATACGCAGTATTTT. It yields the protein CSVTGSGGTDTQYF.

This clonotype was found many times. V is TRBV3-1 and J is TRBJ1-5; D gene unclear. With 4 bases removed from V and 1 base from J, the gap between germline ends came to 11 bases. Germline CDR1 reads LGHDT; CDR2 reads YNNKEL (reference sequence). The CDR3 spans 15 residues. CDR3 sequence: CASSLRGGSNQPQHF. The CDR3 nucleotides are TGTGCCAGCAGCCTCCGAGGAGGGAGCAATCAGCCCCAGCATTTT.

There are many counts of this clonotype. The CDR3 region has the DNA TGTGCCACCAGTGATTTGGTTACAGATACGCAGTATTTT. It is translated as CATSDLVTDTQYF. The gene calls are TRBV24-1 and TRBJ2-3; no clear D. V lost 0 bases, J lost 3 bases, and 3 bases lay in between. Germline V gives CDR1 KGHDR, CDR2 SFDVKD. This CDR3 is built from 13 residues.

The chain has TRBV4-1 and TRBJ2-2, with TRBD2 identical over 7 bases. Germline V lookup: CDR1 MGHRA, CDR2 YSYEKL. Losses at the gene ends were 1 base for V and 15 bases for J; bases not matched to a gene: 14. The length of the CDR3 is 15 residues. CDR3 in DNA: TGCGCCAGCAGCCAAGTTGATGTCGCGGCCCGGGGGGTGTTTTTT. Protein sequence: CASSQVDVAARGVFF.

As DNA, the CDR3 is TGTGCCAGCTCACCGGGTGGCGAGCAGTACGTC. Its protein is CASSPGGEQYV. V and J are TRBV18 and TRBJ2-7; D gene uncertain. The CDR3 is made up of 11 amino acids. The V end was cut by 3 bases, the J end by 6 bases, with 6 bases between. CDR1 KGHSH and CDR2 LQKENI come from the germline V gene.

The CDR3 DNA reads TGTGCCAGCAGTTTCGAGACAGGGGGAAAGACCCAGTACTTC. This translates into CASSFETGGKTQYF. The V gene is TRBV12-3 or TRBV12-4, the J gene TRBJ2-5; 9 bases line up with TRBD1. The CDR3 consists of 14 residues. With V trimmed by 3 bases and J by 6 bases, 5 bases remained unmatched.